Presented here are 17 T cell receptor beta chains from one specimen sequenced in a study of shared T cell receptors in the human thymus. The method was immunoSEQ multiplex PCR; TCRdb's version includes in-frame clones alone and lacks a portion of them. The sample consists of just under 550,000 clones, about four fifths of them appearing once. These data are also associated with another study on human thymus T cells.

Sequenced input: thymocytes. The receptors derive from a boy less than two years old with a congenital heart defect.

V gene TRBV18 combines with J gene TRBJ2-1, with TRBD2 matching over 12 bases. Germline assignment: CDR1 KGHSH and CDR2 LQKENI. CDR3 size: 16 residues. V lost 0 bases to trimming and J lost 5 bases; unmatched junction nucleotides: 2. The CDR3 protein is CASSPPGLAGNNEQFF. The CDR3 DNA reads TGTGCCAGCTCACCACCCGGACTAGCGGGAAACAATGAGCAGTTCTTC.

The rearrangement uses TRBV7-9 and TRBJ2-1, with D perhaps TRBD1 (6 bases). V was shortened by 6 bases and J by 1 base, with 19 bases between the two germline ends. The CDR3 contains 17 residues. Germline V CDR1 and CDR2: SEHNR, FQNEAQ (reference sequence). The CDR3 loop reads CASSFPGATRSYNEQFF. CDR3 sequence (DNA): TGTGCCAGCAGTTTCCCAGGGGCGACGCGGTCCTACAATGAGCAGTTCTTC.

The chain joins TRBV20-1 to TRBJ2-1; D unclear. V was pared by 8 bases and J by 5 bases, with 4 bases between. The CDR3 loop spans 9 amino acids. Per the germline V gene, CDR1 is DFQATT and CDR2 is SNEGSKA (reference sequence). The chain's CDR3 is CSLNNEQFF. The CDR3 region has the DNA TGCAGTCTAAACAATGAGCAGTTCTTC.

V usage is TRBV29-1 and J usage is TRBJ2-5; D unresolved. In germline, CDR1 is SQVTM, CDR2 ANQGSEA. V gave up 1 base and J gave up 1 base, with 4 bases separating them. The CDR3 is made up of 12 amino acids. The CDR3 protein is CSVEASQETQYF. The DNA of the CDR3 is TGCAGCGTTGAAGCCTCCCAAGAGACCCAGTACTTC.

The rearrangement links TRBV28 to TRBJ1-2; no clear D. V lost 6 bases and J 8 bases, leaving 16 bases between the germline ends. The germline V gene has CDR1 MDHEN and CDR2 SYDVKM. This CDR3 has 13 residues. CDR3 in DNA: TGTGCCAGCAGCCGCGTGAAGTCCACGGGCTACACCTTC. This codes for CASSRVKSTGYTF.

The chain combines TRBV4-1 with TRBJ1-5, with TRBD1 identical over 9 bases. The CDR3 sequence is 15 residues long. Germline V gene data show CDR1 as MGHRA and CDR2 as YSYEKL. V gave up 0 bases and J gave up 7 bases; unmatched junction bases: 4. CDR3 protein: CASSQDGTGGQPQHF. CDR3 DNA sequence: TGCGCCAGCAGCCAAGATGGCACAGGGGGCCAGCCCCAGCATTTT.

V and J are TRBV4-1 and TRBJ1-1; D may be TRBD1 (5 bases). CDR1 MGHRA and CDR2 YSYEKL come from the germline V gene. The V end lost 4 bases, the J end lost 1 base, and 22 bases lay between the germline ends. CDR3 size: 18 residues. CDR3 nucleotides: TGCGCCAGCAGCCGCAAAAGTAGCCCGGGGAGGGGGAACACTGAAGCTTTCTTT. Translating it yields CASSRKSSPGRGNTEAFF.

V and J are TRBV28 and TRBJ2-1; 12 nucleotides match TRBD2. The CDR3 is 17 residues long. Germline trimming cut 3 bases from V and 12 bases from J; bases unmatched to any gene: 15. The germline V gene encodes CDR1 MDHEN and CDR2 SYDVKM. The DNA for the CDR3 is TGTGCCAGCAGTTTCGTCGCTAGCGGGAGGGCCGTGGGAGGGCAGTTCTTC. Translation: CASSFVASGRAVGGQFF.

This chain uses TRBV7-9 with TRBJ2-1, with 10 bases identical to TRBD2. Germline CDR1 reads SEHNR; CDR2 reads FQNEAQ (reference sequence). There are 19 residues in the CDR3. V shed 5 bases and J 1 base; nucleotides not matched to a gene: 14. CDR3 loop: CASSQSIGLAGVSYNEQFF. The CDR3 DNA sequence: TGTGCCAGCAGCCAATCGATCGGGCTAGCGGGAGTGTCCTACAATGAGCAGTTCTTC.

Comments on this clone: One end of the junction is discordant with germline, which a read error may explain. Here the CDR3 DNA reads TGTGCCAGCTCCCCACCAGAGGGCTATGGCTACACCTTC. This translates into CASSPPEGYGYTF. The chain joins TRBV18 to TRBJ1-2; D is unclear. From germline, CDR1 is KGHSH and CDR2 LQKENI. The CDR3 extends over 13 amino acids.

This chain links TRBV5-6 with TRBJ2-3; a possible D gene is TRBD1 (5 bases). Germline V gene sequence: CDR1 SGHDT, CDR2 YYEEEE. The CDR3 covers 14 residues. Trimming stripped 4 bases from V and 9 bases from J, with 18 bases between. DNA of the CDR3: TGTGCCAGCAGCAAAGGACAAATCGTGCACACGCAGTATTTT. Protein: CASSKGQIVHTQYF.

The rearrangement uses TRBV27 and TRBJ1-5; 10 bases are shared with TRBD1. CDR1 is MNHEY and CDR2 is SMNVEV in the germline V gene (reference sequence). The CDR3 is 15 residues long. V dropped 5 bases and J dropped 2; count of bases not matched to a gene: 3. CDR3 protein: CASSTGTGGNQPQHF. The CDR3 nucleotides read TGTGCCAGCAGTACCGGGACAGGGGGCAATCAGCCCCAGCATTTT.

This clone was observed a handful of times. CDR3 region: CSASMREKLFF. CDR3 DNA sequence: TGCAGTGCTAGCATGAGGGAAAAACTGTTTTTT. The chain combines TRBV20-1 with TRBJ1-4; D unclear. The germline V gene has CDR1 DFQATT and CDR2 SNEGSKA (reference sequence). This CDR3 has 11 residues. V gave up 3 bases and J gave up 8 bases, with 7 bases separating them.

This clone appeared once. This sequence joins TRBV5-1 and TRBJ2-6, with 8 bases identical to TRBD1. Trimming took 6 bases from V and 0 from J; bases not matched to a gene: 8. The CDR3 runs to 17 residues. The germline gives CDR1 SGHRS, CDR2 YFSETQ. In nucleotides, the CDR3 is TGCGCCAGCATGTGGACAGGGACAAGCTCTGGGGCCAACGTCCTGACTTTC. Translation: CASMWTGTSSGANVLTF.

The chain joins TRBV14 to TRBJ2-2, with D perhaps TRBD1 (5 bases). The CDR3 loop spans 15 amino acids. V lost 4 bases and J 5 bases, leaving 14 bases between the germline ends. Germline loops: CDR1 SGHDN, CDR2 FVKESK. CDR3 amino acids: CASSPQGAVTGELFF. The CDR3 DNA reads as TGTGCCAGCAGCCCCCAAGGGGCAGTTACCGGGGAGCTGTTTTTT.

The gene calls are TRBV2 and TRBJ1-3; 8 bases map to TRBD1. Germline V CDR1 and CDR2: SNHLY, FYNNEI. V was clipped by 7 bases and J by 3 bases; unmatched bases: 8. The CDR3 sequence is 15 residues long. The DNA for the CDR3 is TGTGCCAGCACCACGAGGGGGACAGGTGGAAACACCATATATTTT. Its protein product is CASTTRGTGGNTIYF.

A few counts support this clone. V and J are TRBV7-4 and TRBJ2-1, with D maybe TRBD2 (6 bases). V was cut by 0 bases and J by 3 bases, with 18 bases left in between. Germline values: CDR1 SGHVT, CDR2 SQSDAQ. This CDR3 has 18 amino acids. CDR3 loop: CASSLALSPCGNYNEQFF. The CDR3 coding sequence is TGTGCCAGCAGCTTAGCGCTAAGCCCCTGCGGGAACTACAATGAGCAGTTCTTC. Full variable domain (missing parts from reference TRBV7-4 and TRBJ2-1): GAGVSQSPRYKVAKRGRDVALRCDSISGHVTLYWYRQTLGQGSEVLTYSQSDAQRDKSGRPSGRFSAERPERSVSTLKIQRTEQGDSAVYLCASSLALSPCGNYNEQFFGPGTRLTVL.